This T cell receptor beta chain was sequenced for a study of T cell responses to AZD1222 COVID-19 vaccine. This clone has just one count. Its antigen is as yet unknown. Notes on the study in general: The sample set comprised mostly white British donors with more females, and clonal diversity was possibly underestimated.

Unmatched junction bases numbered 12, after V lost 4 bases and J lost 5 bases. From germline, CDR1 is LNHNV and CDR2 YYDKDF (reference sequence). The length of the CDR3 is 16 residues. Repertoires were generated with immunoSEQ multiplex PCR, while TCRdb's copy carries only in-frame clones and drops some. The sample includes about 99,000 clones, 85% to 95% seen only once; the top ten take approximately 12%. The V and J genes are TRBV15 and TRBJ2-7; 9 nucleotides align to TRBD1. The clonotype originates from an adult in good health. This sample comprised peripheral blood, obtained on day 0 of AZD1222 vaccination. CDR3 DNA: TGTGCCACCAGCAAACCGTGGGGACAGGGCGCGGACGAGCAGTACTTC. Amino acids: CATSKPWGQGADEQYF.